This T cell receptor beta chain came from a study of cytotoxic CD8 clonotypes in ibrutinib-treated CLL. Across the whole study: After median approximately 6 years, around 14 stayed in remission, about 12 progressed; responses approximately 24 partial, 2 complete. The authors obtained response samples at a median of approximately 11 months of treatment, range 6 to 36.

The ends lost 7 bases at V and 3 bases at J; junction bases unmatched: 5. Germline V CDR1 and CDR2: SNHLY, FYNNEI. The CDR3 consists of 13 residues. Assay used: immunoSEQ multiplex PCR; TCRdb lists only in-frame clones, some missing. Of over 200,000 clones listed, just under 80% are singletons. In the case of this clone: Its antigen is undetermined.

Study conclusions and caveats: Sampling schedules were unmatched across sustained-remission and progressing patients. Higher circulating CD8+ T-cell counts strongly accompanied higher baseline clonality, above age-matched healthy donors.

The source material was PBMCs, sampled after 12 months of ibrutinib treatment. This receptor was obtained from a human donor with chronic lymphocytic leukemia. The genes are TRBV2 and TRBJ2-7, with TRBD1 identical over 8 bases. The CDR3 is CASIGQGVYEQYF. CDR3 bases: TGTGCCAGCATAGGACAGGGAGTCTACGAGCAGTACTTC.